The subject of this entry is one T cell receptor beta chain. Original processing methods: Reference gene primer amplification gave nucleated cell count estimates. Sequencing was performed with immunoSEQ multiplex PCR; in TCRdb, only in-frame clones are kept and a portion is missing. V and J calls and clone size come straight from that table; D and trimming were deduced from the DNA. This table holds some 93,000 clones, about 85% found once. The sample comes from a study of blood T cell repertoires in COVID-19. Across the study: Samples taken during acute and convalescent COVID-19 were collected in the United States, Italy and Spain.

CDR1 and CDR2 from the germline V gene are SGHRS and YFSETQ. Deletions cut 4 bases from V and 0 bases from J, with 14 bases between. This CDR3 is 16 amino acids long. The chain recombines TRBV5-1 with TRBJ1-3; possibly TRBD1 for D (6 bases). This receptor was obtained from a human donor in a cohort sampled during active COVID-19. Sequencing was carried out using peripheral blood. The CDR3 is CASSGAGADSGNTIYF. The CDR3 region has the DNA TGCGCCAGCAGCGGGGCGGGGGCTGACTCTGGAAACACCATATATTTT.